Listed here are 17 T cell receptor beta chains from one sample, sequenced in a study of blood T cell repertoires in COVID-19. Only in-frame clones appear in the TCRdb table, and some are missing; sequencing was by immunoSEQ multiplex PCR. Among approximately 200,000 clones listed, about 90% were seen once. The sequenced sample consisted of PBMCs or T cells enriched from blood (not recorded which). All receptors come from a woman between 25 and 40 years old who had been exposed to COVID-19.

The chain uses TRBV6-2 or TRBV6-3 and TRBJ2-2; TRBD2 matches 9 bases. The CDR3 sequence is 14 residues long. V was clipped by 5 bases and J by 6 bases; unmatched bases: 4. From germline, CDR1 is MNHEY and CDR2 SVGEGT. DNA of the CDR3: TGTGCCAGCAGTCTAGCGGGGCCGGCCGGGGAGCTGTTTTTT. This gives the protein CASSLAGPAGELFF.

A single count supports this clone. CDR3 residues: CASRPTGWANEKLFF. CDR3 coding DNA: TGTGCCAGCAGACCCACAGGGTGGGCTAATGAAAAACTGTTTTTT. The rearrangement joins TRBV28 to TRBJ1-4; TRBD1 might be the D (6 bases). The V end lost 6 bases, the J end lost 3 bases, and 14 bases lay between the germline ends. The CDR3 is 15 amino acids. From germline, CDR1 is MDHEN and CDR2 SYDVKM.

This sequence joins TRBV9 and TRBJ2-1; 11 bases line up with TRBD2. Trimming cost V 3 bases and J 0 bases; bases outside gene matches: 5. The germline gives CDR1 SGDLS, CDR2 YYNGEE. The CDR3 spans 17 residues. Written as DNA, the CDR3 is TGTGCCAGCAGCGCCGGGACTAGCGGAAGCTCCTACAATGAGCAGTTCTTC. Translated, it gives CASSAGTSGSSYNEQFF.

This chain joins TRBV11-2 and TRBJ2-2, with 10 bases fitting TRBD2. The CDR3 is 16 amino acids. V shed 5 bases and J 0 bases; nucleotides not matched to a gene: 3. CDR1 is SGHAT and CDR2 is FQNNGV in the germline V gene. CDR3 protein: CASSPTSGANTGELFF. The CDR3 DNA is TGTGCCAGCAGCCCTACTAGCGGGGCGAACACCGGGGAGCTGTTTTTT.

This sequence joins TRBV6-5 and TRBJ1-2, with D perhaps matching TRBD1 (5 bases). This CDR3 has 13 amino acids. V lost 6 bases and J 3 bases, leaving 11 bases between the germline ends. Germline V gene sequence: CDR1 MNHEY, CDR2 SVGAGI. The CDR3 protein is CASRLTEHYGYTF. The DNA for the CDR3 is TGTGCCAGCAGACTGACAGAGCACTATGGCTACACCTTC.

The genes are TRBV15 and TRBJ1-2, with D tentatively TRBD1 (5 bases). Trimming pared 5 bases from V and 7 bases from J, leaving 17 bases between. Per germline, CDR1 LNHNV and CDR2 YYDKDF (reference sequence). The CDR3 loop spans 14 amino acids. CDR3 residues: CATSEWQGFTGYTF. Here the CDR3 DNA reads TGTGCCACCAGCGAATGGCAGGGATTCACTGGCTACACCTTC.

Remarks on this clone: At the DNA level, this CDR3 is encoded by other sequences in the same sample as well. This rearrangement joins TRBV11-1 to TRBJ2-1, with D possibly being TRBD2 (6 bases). V lost 5 bases to trimming and J lost 4 bases, with 9 bases between them. The CDR3 loop spans 13 amino acids. Germline CDR1 reads SGHAT; CDR2 reads FQDESV (reference sequence). The CDR3: CASSLSGYNEQFF. As DNA, the CDR3 is TGTGCCAGCAGCCTCAGCGGGTACAATGAGCAGTTCTTC.

This sequence joins TRBV5-4 and TRBJ1-2; 10 nucleotides agree with TRBD1. V shed 4 bases, J shed 6 bases, and the junction held 6 bases outside the gene matches. The CDR3 length is 14 residues. The germline CDR1 and CDR2 sequences are SGHNT and YYREEE (reference sequence). This chain's CDR3 is CASSQTGGRDGYTF. The CDR3 nucleotides read TGTGCCAGCAGCCAGACAGGGGGCAGGGATGGCTACACCTTC.

The chain carries TRBV6-1 and TRBJ1-5; D remains ambiguous. Trimming cost V 3 bases and J 0 bases, with 6 bases left between them. The germline V gene encodes CDR1 MNHNS and CDR2 SASEGT. The CDR3 extends over 14 amino acids. Here the CDR3 reads CASSESHSNQPQHF. For the CDR3, the DNA is TGTGCCAGCAGTGAGTCACATAGCAATCAGCCCCAGCATTTT.

This rearrangement joins TRBV4-2 to TRBJ1-2; maybe TRBD1 (5 bases). V was pared by 0 bases and J by 2 bases, with 10 bases between. This CDR3 comprises 15 residues. Germline CDR1 and CDR2: LGHNA and YNFKEQ. CDR3 region: CASSQDLAGNYGYTF. In DNA, the CDR3 is TGTGCCAGCAGCCAAGATTTGGCAGGGAACTATGGCTACACCTTC.

J is TRBJ1-5 and V is TRBV19; 7 bases align to TRBD1. The V and J ends lost 3 bases and 1 base, in that order; junction bases with no gene match: 3. The CDR3 is 15 amino acids. Looked up from germline, CDR1 is LNHDA and CDR2 is SQIVND (reference sequence). CDR3 nucleotide sequence: TGTGCCAGTAGTATGATCAGGGGGAGCAATCAGCCCCAGCATTTT. Protein: CASSMIRGSNQPQHF.

The genes are TRBV6-5 and TRBJ2-7; D is uncertain. This CDR3 spans 14 amino acids. V lost 4 bases and J 2 bases, leaving 12 bases between the germline ends. Looked up from germline, CDR1 is MNHEY and CDR2 is SVGAGI. In DNA form, the CDR3 reads TGTGCCAGCAGTTCCCCAGGCCTCCCCTACGAGCAGTACTTC. Translating gives CASSSPGLPYEQYF.

This clone was detected once. The chain combines TRBV9 with TRBJ2-2; D is uncertain. Trimming took off 5 bases at V and 1 base at J, with 9 bases between the two ends. The CDR3 consists of 14 residues. Germline lookup yields CDR1 SGDLS and CDR2 YYNGEE. The CDR3 region has the DNA TGTGCCAGCAGGGGCAGTGTGAACACCGGGGAGCTGTTTTTT. Its protein is CASRGSVNTGELFF. The whole variable domain, remainder taken from reference TRBV9 and TRBJ2-2, is DSGVTQTPKHLITATGQRVTLRCSPRSGDLSVYWYQQSLDQGLQFLIQYYNGEERAKGNILERFSAQQFPDLHSELNLSSLELGDSALYFCASRGSVNTGELFFGEGSRLTVL.

The chain couples TRBV6-2 or TRBV6-3 to TRBJ1-2; a possible D gene is TRBD1 (5 bases). This CDR3 has 17 amino acids. Germline CDR1 MNHEY, CDR2 SVGEGT. V was clipped by 0 bases and J by 5 bases, with 19 bases between them. The CDR3 nucleotides are TGTGCCAGCAGTTACTCGGGGCTCGGTTTCTCCTCTTATGGCTACACCTTC. It yields the protein CASSYSGLGFSSYGYTF.

In its sample, this clone was seen once. J is TRBJ2-3 and V is TRBV7-9, with 7 bases matching TRBD1. Germline V CDR1 and CDR2: SEHNR, FQNEAQ (reference sequence). The V gene end was trimmed by 2 bases and the J gene end by 3 bases; junction bases not matched to a gene: 11. The CDR3 is made up of 17 amino acids. CDR3 amino acids: CASSLRGLSVGTDTQYF. The CDR3 DNA sequence: TGTGCCAGCAGCTTAAGGGGGCTTAGCGTGGGAACAGATACGCAGTATTTT. The variable domain in full, with the rest retrieved from reference TRBV7-9 and TRBJ2-3, is DTGVSQNPRHKITKRGQNVTFRCDPISEHNRLYWYRQTLGQGPEFLTYFQNEAQLEKSRLLSDRFSAERPKGSFSTLEIQRTEQGDSAMYLCASSLRGLSVGTDTQYFGPGTRLTVL.

A word on this clone: The germline gene is not matched at one end of the junction; a read error may be the cause. The rearrangement joins TRBV15 to TRBJ1-1; D gene unclear. Per germline, CDR1 LNHNV and CDR2 YYDKDF (reference sequence). This CDR3 spans 13 amino acids. The DNA of the CDR3 is TGTGCCATCAGCACCCACGGGAACACTGAAGCTTTCTTT. This codes for CAISTHGNTEAFF.

The V and J genes are TRBV7-2 and TRBJ1-1, with a tentative D call TRBD1 (6 bases). Germline assignment: CDR1 SGHTA and CDR2 FQGNSA. The length of the CDR3 is 16 residues. V lost 3 bases and J 4 bases, leaving 18 bases between the germline ends. The CDR3 nucleotides read TGTGCCAGCAGCTTGAGGGCCGGAACAGGGCCCACTGAAGCTTTCTTT. Amino acids: CASSLRAGTGPTEAFF.